This T cell receptor beta chain was captured by sequencing in a study of OX40 agonist ivuxolimab in advanced cancers. Across the study: Patient treatment consisted of intravenous ivuxolimab administration every 2 weeks at 0.01 to 10 mg/kg. Those enrolled were 70% to 85% male, with a mean age of approximately 60 years and ages from 23 to 79. Regarding the study as a whole: Within 6 weeks, CD4+ and CD8+ blood T cells expanded clonally at 0.1 to 3.0 mg/kg.

Using immunoSEQ multiplex PCR, the repertoire was profiled, and TCRdb retains in-frame clones only, with some absent. The data show around 45,000 clones, with under 90% seen just once and about 9.4% held by the top ten. Patients with autoimmune history or systemic immunosuppression were excluded. A word on this clone: Its matching antigen is unknown.

This receptor was taken from an adult with an advanced solid tumor such as melanoma, head and neck, liver or kidney cancer. The sequenced sample was CD4+ or CD8+ T cells sorted from blood, obtained in a trial of the OX40 agonist ivuxolimab.

In DNA, the CDR3 is TGCGCCAGCAGCCAAGACCACAGACAGTACTTC. Translated, it gives CASSQDHRQYF. The chain links TRBV4-1 to TRBJ2-7; D unclear. This CDR3 comprises 11 residues. Trimming took off 0 bases at V and 10 bases at J, with 7 bases between the two ends. In germline, CDR1 is MGHRA, CDR2 YSYEKL.